This T cell receptor beta chain was found in a study of beta chain features in type 1 diabetes. As for the study in general: Healthy donors and patients showed comparable age, gender and cell yields. All of the samples together had approximately 100,000,000 sorted cells examined. Whole-study findings and limits: Diminished insertions and augmented deletions at VDJ junctions characterized type 1 diabetes patients.

Reverse transcription of all isolated RNA meant that expressed TCRB transcripts were sequenced. Profiling relied on immunoSEQ multiplex PCR, and the TCRdb table lists in-frame clones only, not all of them. The top ten clones hold around 0.015% of a sample with about 360,000 clones, 10% to 15% of them seen once. Notes on this clone: No antigen is known for it. Other DNA variants within this sample encode the same CDR3.

Purity exceeded 98% in all sorted populations. V lost 4 bases, J lost 4 bases, and 9 bases lay in between. The CDR3 spans 13 residues. Germline V CDR1 and CDR2: LNHDA, SQIVND (reference sequence). The chain uses TRBV19 and TRBJ2-3, with D possibly TRBD1 on 6 matching bases. Sequencing was performed on naive CD4+ T cells from blood. The TCR originated in a man aged 18 to 35 in good health. CDR3 sequence (DNA): TGTGCCAGTAGTACACAGGGCGCAGATACGCAGTATTTT. Amino acid sequence: CASSTQGADTQYF.